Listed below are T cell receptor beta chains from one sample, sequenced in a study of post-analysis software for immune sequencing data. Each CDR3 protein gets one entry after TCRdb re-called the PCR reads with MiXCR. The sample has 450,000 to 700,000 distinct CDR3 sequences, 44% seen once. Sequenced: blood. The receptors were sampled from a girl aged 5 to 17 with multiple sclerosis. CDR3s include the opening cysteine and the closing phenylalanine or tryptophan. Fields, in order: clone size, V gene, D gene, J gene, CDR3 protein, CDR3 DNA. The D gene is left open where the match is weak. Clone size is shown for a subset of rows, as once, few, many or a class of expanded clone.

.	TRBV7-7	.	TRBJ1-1	CASSLHINTEAFF	TGTGCCAGCAGCTTACACATTAACACTGAAGCTTTCTTT
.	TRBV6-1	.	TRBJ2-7	CASSEIRRIHGYEQYF	TGTGCCAGCAGTGAAATAAGGAGGATCCACGGCTACGAGCAGTACTTC
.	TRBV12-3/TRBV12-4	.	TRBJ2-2	CASSSAVNTGELFF	TGTGCCAGCAGTTCGGCAGTGAACACCGGGGAGCTGTTTTTT
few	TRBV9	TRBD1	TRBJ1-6	CASSGLGTAGSPLHF	TGTGCCAGCAGCGGACTGGGGACAGCGGGTTCACCCCTCCACTTT
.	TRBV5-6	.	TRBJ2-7	CASSFGTISYEQYF	TGTGCCAGCAGCTTCGGGACGATTTCCTACGAGCAGTACTTC
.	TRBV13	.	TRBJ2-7	CASSHQVARSYEQYF	TGTGCCAGCAGCCATCAGGTCGCTAGGTCCTACGAGCAGTACTTC
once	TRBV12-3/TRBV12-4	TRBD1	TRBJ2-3	CASSPRQGADAQYF	TGTGCCAGCAGTCCCCGACAGGGGGCAGATGCGCAGTATTTT
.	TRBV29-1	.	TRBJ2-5	CSVNRGARETQYF	TGCAGCGTTAACCGGGGAGCGAGAGAGACCCAGTACTTC
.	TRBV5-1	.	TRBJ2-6	CASSPPDQGANVLTF	TGCGCCAGCAGCCCACCCGATCAGGGGGCCAACGTCCTGACTTTC
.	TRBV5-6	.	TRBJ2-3	CASSSVPGRGDTQYF	TGTGCCAGCAGCTCCGTCCCGGGACGGGGAGATACGCAGTATTTT
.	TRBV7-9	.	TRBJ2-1	CAGSPSHEQFF	TGTGCCGGCAGTCCTAGCCATGAGCAGTTCTTC
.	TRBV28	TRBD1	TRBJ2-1	CASRTGTGDEQFF	TGTGCCAGCAGGACCGGGACAGGTGATGAGCAGTTCTTC
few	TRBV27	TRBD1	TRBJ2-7	CASSWDRTYEQYF	TGTGCCAGCAGTTGGGACAGAACGTACGAGCAGTACTTC
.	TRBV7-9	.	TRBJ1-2	CASSPSPGAGGYTF	TGTGCCAGCAGCCCCTCGCCAGGGGCCGGGGGCTACACCTTC
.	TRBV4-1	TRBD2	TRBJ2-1	CASSQDIAGGSVNEQFF	TGCGCCAGCAGCCAAGATATCGCGGGAGGGTCGGTCAATGAGCAGTTCTTC
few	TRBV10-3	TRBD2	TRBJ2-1	CAISEGTSGDNEQFF	TGTGCCATCAGTGAAGGGACTAGCGGGGATAATGAGCAGTTCTTC
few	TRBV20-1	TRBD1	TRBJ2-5	CSLRTGGREETQYF	TGCAGTCTTAGGACAGGGGGCCGGGAAGAGACCCAGTACTTC
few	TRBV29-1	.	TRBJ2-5	CSVVRETQYF	TGCAGCGTTGTTCGGGAGACCCAGTACTTC
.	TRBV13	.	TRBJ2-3	CASSRGRPDTQYF	TGTGCCAGCAGCCGGGGGCGCCCAGATACGCAGTATTTT
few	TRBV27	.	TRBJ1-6	CASSFTDNSPLHF	TGTGCCAGCAGTTTCACGGATAATTCACCCCTCCACTTT
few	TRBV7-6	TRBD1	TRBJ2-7	CASSLELGGTASVYEQYF	TGTGCCAGCAGCTTAGAATTGGGTGGGACAGCCTCCGTATACGAGCAGTACTTC
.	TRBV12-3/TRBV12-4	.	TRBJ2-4	CASSFEGLAKNIQYF	TGTGCCAGCAGTTTCGAGGGGCTGGCCAAAAACATTCAGTACTTC
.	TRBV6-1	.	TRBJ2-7	CASSEISWASSYEQYF	TGTGCCAGCAGTGAAATCTCCTGGGCCAGCTCCTACGAGCAGTACTTC
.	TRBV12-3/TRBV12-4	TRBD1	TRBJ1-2	CAGSLLRQGSGGYTF	TGTGCCGGCAGTTTATTGAGACAGGGCTCGGGGGGCTACACCTTC
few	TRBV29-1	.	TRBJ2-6	CSVPRQSVHSGANVLTF	TGCAGCGTGCCCCGACAGAGTGTGCACTCTGGGGCCAACGTCCTGACTTTC
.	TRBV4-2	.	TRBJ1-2	CAGSLRREYGYTF	TGTGCCGGCAGCCTACGGCGGGAATATGGCTACACCTTC
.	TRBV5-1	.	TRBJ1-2	CASRVTLGDYGYTF	TGCGCCAGCAGAGTGACCCTCGGGGACTATGGCTACACCTTC
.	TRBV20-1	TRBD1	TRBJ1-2	CSARSGTDGYTF	TGCAGTGCTAGATCAGGGACAGATGGCTACACCTTC
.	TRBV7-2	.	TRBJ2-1	CASSPWLDSNNEQFF	TGTGCCAGCAGCCCCTGGCTAGACAGTAACAATGAGCAGTTCTTC
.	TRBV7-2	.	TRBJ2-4	CASSLAQDIWAKNIQYF	TGTGCCAGCAGCTTAGCGCAAGATATATGGGCCAAAAACATTCAGTACTTC
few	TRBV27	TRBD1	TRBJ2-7	CASSLAGQGKSSLYEQYF	TGTGCCAGCAGTTTAGCCGGACAGGGGAAAAGTTCCCTTTACGAGCAGTACTTC
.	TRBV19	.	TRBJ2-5	CASRRDIGETQYF	TGTGCCAGTAGACGGGACATAGGTGAGACCCAGTACTTC
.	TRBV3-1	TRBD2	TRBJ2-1	CASSPWTSGIEQFF	TGTGCCAGCAGCCCTTGGACTAGCGGGATCGAGCAGTTCTTC
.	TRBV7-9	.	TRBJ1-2	CASSLEMGGAGYGYTF	TGTGCCAGCAGCTTAGAAATGGGGGGCGCTGGCTATGGCTACACCTTC
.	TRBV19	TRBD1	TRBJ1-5	CASKGQRNVGNQPQHF	TGTGCCAGCAAGGGACAGCGAAACGTCGGGAATCAGCCCCAGCATTTT
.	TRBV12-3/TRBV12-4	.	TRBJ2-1	CASSFGSSLMSEQFF	TGTGCCAGCAGTTTCGGGAGCAGTCTAATGAGTGAGCAGTTCTTC
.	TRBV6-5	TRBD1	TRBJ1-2	CASISPRDSLYYTF	TGTGCCAGCATTTCCCCGCGGGACAGCTTATACTACACCTTC
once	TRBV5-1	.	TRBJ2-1	CASSPVGLEQFF	TGCGCCAGCAGCCCGGTTGGCCTCGAGCAGTTCTTC
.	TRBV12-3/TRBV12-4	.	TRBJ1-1	CASSPHPALNTEAFF	TGTGCCAGTAGTCCACACCCGGCCCTGAACACTGAAGCTTTCTTT
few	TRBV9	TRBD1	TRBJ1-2	CASSVRTGGLDYGYTF	TGTGCCAGCAGCGTAAGGACAGGGGGCTTGGACTATGGCTACACCTTC
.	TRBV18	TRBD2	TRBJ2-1	CASSPGLANNEQFF	TGTGCCAGCTCCCCGGGACTAGCCAACAATGAGCAGTTCTTC
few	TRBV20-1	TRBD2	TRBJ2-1	CSGLSAGGSSYNEQFF	TGCAGTGGACTTTCAGCGGGAGGCAGCTCCTACAATGAGCAGTTCTTC
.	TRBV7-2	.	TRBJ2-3	CASSPDGYTQYF	TGTGCCAGCAGTCCAGACGGGTATACGCAGTATTTT
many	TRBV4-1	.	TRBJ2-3	CASSHPLDPGVKDTQYF	TGCGCCAGCAGCCACCCCCTAGATCCGGGGGTTAAAGATACGCAGTATTTT
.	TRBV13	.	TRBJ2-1	CASSRDPLRADNEQFF	TGTGCCAGCAGCAGAGATCCACTCAGGGCCGACAATGAGCAGTTCTTC
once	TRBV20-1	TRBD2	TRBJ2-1	CSATRLAGSYNEQFF	TGCAGTGCTACGAGACTAGCGGGCTCGTACAATGAGCAGTTCTTC
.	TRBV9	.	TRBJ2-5	CASSVGGQFQETQYF	TGTGCCAGCAGCGTAGGGGGCCAATTCCAAGAGACCCAGTACTTC
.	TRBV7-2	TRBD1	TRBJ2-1	CASSQQGQKYNEQFF	TGTGCCAGCAGCCAGCAGGGACAGAAATACAATGAGCAGTTCTTC
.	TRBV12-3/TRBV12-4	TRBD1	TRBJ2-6	CASSPPGQGLAGANVLTF	TGTGCCAGCAGCCCCCCGGGACAGGGCTTGGCTGGGGCCAACGTCCTGACTTTC
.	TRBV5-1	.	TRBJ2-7	CASSLVAKPGEQYF	TGCGCCAGCAGCTTGGTTGCGAAGCCCGGCGAGCAGTACTTC
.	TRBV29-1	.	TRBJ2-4	CSVEDQGEYF	TGCAGCGTTGAAGATCAAGGGGAGTACTTC
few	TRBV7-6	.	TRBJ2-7	CASSLRGGRSYEQYF	TGTGCCAGCAGCTTAAGGGGGGGAAGGTCCTACGAGCAGTACTTC
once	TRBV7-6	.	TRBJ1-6	CASSLNGIFGDSPLHF	TGTGCCAGCAGCCTAAATGGGATTTTCGGGGATTCACCCCTCCACTTT
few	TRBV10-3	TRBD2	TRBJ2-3	CAIGTSEDTQYF	TGTGCCATTGGGACTAGCGAAGATACGCAGTATTTT
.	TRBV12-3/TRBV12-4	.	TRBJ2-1	CASLKLGNEQFF	TGTGCCAGCCTCAAACTCGGGAATGAGCAGTTCTTC
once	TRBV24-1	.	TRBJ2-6	CATSDGGDPSGANVLTF	TGTGCCACCAGTGATGGAGGGGATCCATCTGGGGCCAACGTCCTGACTTTC
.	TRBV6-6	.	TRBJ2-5	CASSYSTSGIQETLYF	TGTGCCAGCAGTTACTCGACATCTGGGATCCAAGAGACCCTGTACTTC
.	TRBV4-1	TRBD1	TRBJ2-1	CASSQPTGTGYNEQFF	TGCGCCAGCAGCCAACCCACCGGGACAGGGTACAATGAGCAGTTCTTC
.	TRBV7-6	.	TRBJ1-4	CASSLGGFTNEKLFF	TGTGCCAGCAGCTTAGGAGGATTCACTAATGAAAAACTGTTTTTT